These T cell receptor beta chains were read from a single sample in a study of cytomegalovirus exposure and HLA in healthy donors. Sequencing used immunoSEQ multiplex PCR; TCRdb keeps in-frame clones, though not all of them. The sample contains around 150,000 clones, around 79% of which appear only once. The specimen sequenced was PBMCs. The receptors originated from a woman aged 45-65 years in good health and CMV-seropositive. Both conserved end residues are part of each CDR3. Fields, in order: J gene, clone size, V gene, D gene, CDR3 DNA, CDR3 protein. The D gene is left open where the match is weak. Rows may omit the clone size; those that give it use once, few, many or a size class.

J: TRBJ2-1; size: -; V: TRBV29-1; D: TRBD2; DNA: TGCAGCGCTCTGGGACTAGCGGGAGGAGTTAATGAGCAGTTCTTC; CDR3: CSALGLAGGVNEQFF
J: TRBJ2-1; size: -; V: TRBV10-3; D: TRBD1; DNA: TGTGCCGCTCAAACCGGGACAGGGTCGAATGAGCAGTTCTTC; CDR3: CAAQTGTGSNEQFF
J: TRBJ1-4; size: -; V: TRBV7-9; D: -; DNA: TGTGCCAGCTCCCGGGCGGGGCGAAATGAAAAACTGTTTTTT; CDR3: CASSRAGRNEKLFF
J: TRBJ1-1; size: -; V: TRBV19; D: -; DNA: TGTGCCAGTAGTATCGGGAAGAACACTGAAGCTTTCTTT; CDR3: CASSIGKNTEAFF
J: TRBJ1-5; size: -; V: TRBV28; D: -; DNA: TGTGCCAGCAGTTTTCAGGGGCAGCTCAATCAGCCCCAGCATTTT; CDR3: CASSFQGQLNQPQHF
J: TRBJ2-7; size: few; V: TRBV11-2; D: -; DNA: TGTGCCAGCAGCTTATGGACAGAGCAGTACTTC; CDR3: CASSLWTEQYF
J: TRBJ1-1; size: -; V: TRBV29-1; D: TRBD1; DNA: TGCAGCGGCGGGGGACAGGTCAAAAACGAAGCTTTCTTT; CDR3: CSGGGQVKNEAFF
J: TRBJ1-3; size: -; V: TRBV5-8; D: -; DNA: TGTGCCAGCAGCTTGCTAGAAGGGAGGAACACCATATATTTT; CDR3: CASSLLEGRNTIYF
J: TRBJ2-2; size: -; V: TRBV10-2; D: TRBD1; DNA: TGCGCCAGCAGTGAAGACAGGGGAAGGCTGTTTTTT; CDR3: CASSEDRGRLFF
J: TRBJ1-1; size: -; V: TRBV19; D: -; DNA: TGTGCCAGTAGTATGTTTAGGGGAGGGCTGCGAGCTAACACTGAAGCTTTCTTT; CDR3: CASSMFRGGLRANTEAFF
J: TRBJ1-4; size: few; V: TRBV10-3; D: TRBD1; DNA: TGTGCCATCAGTGAGCCGGGACAGGGGTCTGAAAAACTGTTTTTT; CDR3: CAISEPGQGSEKLFF
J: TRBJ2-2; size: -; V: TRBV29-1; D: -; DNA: TGCAGCGTTGAGGGAGGGGGAGGGGAGCTGTTTTTT; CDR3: CSVEGGGGELFF
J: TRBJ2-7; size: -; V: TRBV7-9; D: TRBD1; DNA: TGTGCCAGCAGCTTTTCGGACAGGATCTACGAGCAGTACTTC; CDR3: CASSFSDRIYEQYF
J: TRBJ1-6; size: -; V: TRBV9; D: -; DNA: TGTGCCAGCAGCGTAACAGCGGGGCGCGATAATTCACCCCTCCACTTT; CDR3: CASSVTAGRDNSPLHF